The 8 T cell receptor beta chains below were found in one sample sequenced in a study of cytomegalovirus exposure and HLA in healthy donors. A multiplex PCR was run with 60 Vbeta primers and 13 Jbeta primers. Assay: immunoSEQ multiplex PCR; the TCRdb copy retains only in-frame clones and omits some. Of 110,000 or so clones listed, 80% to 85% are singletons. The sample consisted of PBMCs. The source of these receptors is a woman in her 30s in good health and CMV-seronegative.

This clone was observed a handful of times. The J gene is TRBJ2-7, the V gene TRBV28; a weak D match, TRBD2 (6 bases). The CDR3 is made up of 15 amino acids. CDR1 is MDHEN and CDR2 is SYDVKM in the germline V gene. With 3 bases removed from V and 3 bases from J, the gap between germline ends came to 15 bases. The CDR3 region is CASSFQRRASYEQYF. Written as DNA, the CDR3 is TGTGCCAGCAGTTTCCAGCGGAGGGCCAGCTACGAGCAGTACTTC. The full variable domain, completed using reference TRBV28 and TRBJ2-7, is DVKVTQSSRYLVKRTGEKVFLECVQDMDHENMFWYRQDPGLGLRLIYFSYDVKMKEKGDIPEGYSVSREKKERFSLILESASTNQTSMYLCASSFQRRASYEQYFGPGTRLTVT.

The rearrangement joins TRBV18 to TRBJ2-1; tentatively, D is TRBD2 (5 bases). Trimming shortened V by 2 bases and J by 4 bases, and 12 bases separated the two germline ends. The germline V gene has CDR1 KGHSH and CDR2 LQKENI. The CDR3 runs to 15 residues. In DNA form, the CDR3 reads TGTGCCAGCTCACCAGCACTAGAAACGTACAATGAGCAGTTCTTC. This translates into CASSPALETYNEQFF.

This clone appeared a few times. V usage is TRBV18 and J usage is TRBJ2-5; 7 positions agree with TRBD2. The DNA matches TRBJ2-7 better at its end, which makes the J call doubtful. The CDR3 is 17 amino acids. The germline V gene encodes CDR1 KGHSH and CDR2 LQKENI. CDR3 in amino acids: CASSPPWSGKYSYEQYF. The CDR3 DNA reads TGTGCCAGCTCACCGCCCTGGAGCGGGAAATACTCCTACGAGCAGTACTTC.

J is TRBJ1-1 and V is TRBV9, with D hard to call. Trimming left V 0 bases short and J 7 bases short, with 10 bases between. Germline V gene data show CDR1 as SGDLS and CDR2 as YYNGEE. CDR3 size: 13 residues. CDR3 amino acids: CASSVDSRSEAFF. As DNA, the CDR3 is TGTGCCAGCAGCGTAGACTCGAGGAGTGAAGCTTTCTTT.

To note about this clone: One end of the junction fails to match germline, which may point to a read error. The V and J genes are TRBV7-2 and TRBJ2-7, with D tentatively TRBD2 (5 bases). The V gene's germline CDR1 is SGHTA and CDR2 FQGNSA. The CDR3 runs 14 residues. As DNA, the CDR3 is TGTGCCAGCAGTTTAGGTCGGGGTGGATACGAGCAGTACTTC. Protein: CASSLGRGGYEQYF.

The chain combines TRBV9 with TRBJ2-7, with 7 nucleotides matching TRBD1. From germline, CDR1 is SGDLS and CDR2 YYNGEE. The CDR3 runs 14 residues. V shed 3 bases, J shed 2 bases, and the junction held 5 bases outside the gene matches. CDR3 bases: TGTGCCAGCAGCGCCCGGGACAGCCCCTACGAGCAGTACTTC. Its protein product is CASSARDSPYEQYF.

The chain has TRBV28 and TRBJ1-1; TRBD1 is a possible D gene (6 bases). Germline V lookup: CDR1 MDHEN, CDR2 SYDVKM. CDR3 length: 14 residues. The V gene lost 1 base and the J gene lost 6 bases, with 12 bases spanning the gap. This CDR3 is CASSLSMGAAEAFF. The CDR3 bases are TGTGCCAGCAGTTTATCAATGGGGGCCGCTGAAGCTTTCTTT.

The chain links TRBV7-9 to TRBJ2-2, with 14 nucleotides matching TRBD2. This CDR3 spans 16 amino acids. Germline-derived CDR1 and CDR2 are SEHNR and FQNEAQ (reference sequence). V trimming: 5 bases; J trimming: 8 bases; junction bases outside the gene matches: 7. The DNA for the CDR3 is TGTGCCAGCAGCGCAGGGACTAGCGGGAGAAGGGGGGAGCTGTTTTTT. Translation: CASSAGTSGRRGELFF.